This T cell receptor beta chain was captured in a study of STAT5B mutations in CD4+ large granular lymphocyte leukemia. Study details: Healthy donors showed HLA-associated enrichment of the CDR3 'QG' motif. Regarding the study as a whole: CD4-sorted patient repertoires seemed more clonal than healthy CD4+ repertoires. Without HLA matching, higher CD4+ than CD8+ T-LGLL clonality could reflect small sample size.

The protocol was immunoSEQ multiplex PCR, while the TCRdb copy is restricted to in-frame clones and leaves out a portion. This table has around 30,000 clones, under 80% appearing once. This clone occurred once. What it binds is not known. The CDR3 has 16 residues. Germline loops: CDR1 ENHRY, CDR2 SYGVKD. The V end lost 3 bases, the J end lost 4 bases, and 17 bases lay between the germline ends. The sequence was collected from a human donor in good health. Sequenced: CD4+ T cells from blood buffy coats. This chain connects TRBV10-3 to TRBJ2-3; possibly TRBD1 for D (6 bases). The CDR3 reads CAISETSGRGADTQYF. Here the CDR3 DNA reads TGTGCCATCAGTGAAACATCGGGCAGGGGAGCAGATACGCAGTATTTT.